The TCR beta chain described here comes from a study of PD-1 blockade in classical Hodgkin lymphoma. Study-wide background: Patients got intravenous nivolumab 3 mg/kg every 2 weeks.

The table came from immunoSEQ multiplex PCR; TCRdb's copy has only in-frame clones and leaves some out. The sample yields 13,000 to 15,000 clones, about 83% seen once. Whole-study results and caveats: Patients starting nivolumab less than 1 year after ASCT had lower diversity and were excluded from later analyses.

Worth noting for this clone: Its antigen is not identified.

All the patients suffered relapse after autologous stem cell transplantation, and brentuximab vedotin exposure differed. The sequence came from a human donor with classical Hodgkin lymphoma. Sequencing was performed on peripheral blood mononuclear cells (PBMCs), taken at baseline.

CDR3 amino acids: CAISEGGNTEAFF. In DNA, the CDR3 is TGTGCCATCAGTGAAGGGGGGAACACTGAAGCTTTCTTT. The rearrangement joins TRBV10-3 to TRBJ1-1; weak D call: TRBD1 (6 bases). In germline, CDR1 is ENHRY, CDR2 SYGVKD. V dropped 3 bases and J dropped 1 base, with 6 bases sitting between them. This CDR3 has 13 residues.